These 26 T cell receptor beta chains share one sample of origin, sequenced in a study of memory CD4+ T cells and cytomegalovirus serostatus. Single viable CD3+CD4+CD8-CD45RO+ cells were sorted as the memory CD4+ T cells. Profiled with immunoSEQ multiplex PCR; TCRdb holds only in-frame clones, not every one. The sample lists about 38,000 clones, around three quarters seen once, with about 5.8% in the top ten. The sequenced material came from memory CD4+ T cells from blood. The source is an adult in good health and CMV-seropositive.

The V call is TRBV14, the J call TRBJ1-3; no definite D call. Germline V gene sequence: CDR1 SGHDN, CDR2 FVKESK. The V end lost 4 bases, the J end lost 5 bases, and 21 bases lay between the germline ends. CDR3 length equals 17 residues. DNA of the CDR3: TGTGCCAGCAGCCGCGGAGTCCTTTCCGGAGGTAGAAACACCATATATTTT. This codes for CASSRGVLSGGRNTIYF.

The V and J genes are TRBV2 and TRBJ1-3, with D unresolved. CDR3 length: 11 residues. Germline V gene lookup returns CDR1 SNHLY and CDR2 FYNNEI. Trimming took off 6 bases at V and 0 bases at J, with 0 bases between the two ends. The CDR3 nucleotides are TGTGCCAGCAGCTCTGGAAACACCATATATTTT. It is translated as CASSSGNTIYF.

By its share, this clone is medium-sized. The chain combines TRBV5-1 with TRBJ1-2, with TRBD1 matching over 8 bases. Trimming removed 3 bases from V and 3 bases from J; junction bases left unmatched: 7. Germline CDR1 is SGHRS and CDR2 is YFSETQ. The CDR3 spans 15 residues. The CDR3 sequence is CASSSLGQGDYGYTF. The CDR3, as DNA: TGCGCCAGCAGCTCCCTAGGACAGGGAGACTATGGCTACACCTTC. The full variable domain, in which reference TRBV5-1 and TRBJ1-2 provide the parts outside the CDR3, is KAGVTQTPRYLIKTRGQQVTLSCSPISGHRSVSWYQQTPGQGLQFLFEYFSETQRNKGNFPGRFSGRQFSNSRSEMNVSTLELGDSALYLCASSSLGQGDYGYTFGSGTRLTVV.

This clone was found a few times. The gene calls are TRBV6-5 and TRBJ1-2; D call uncertain. V dropped 4 bases and J dropped 4 bases, with 10 bases sitting between them. The CDR3 is made up of 13 amino acids. Germline V gene sequence: CDR1 MNHEY, CDR2 SVGAGI. The CDR3 reads CASSSGGIYGYTF. In DNA form, the CDR3 reads TGTGCCAGCAGTTCGGGCGGCATCTATGGCTACACCTTC.

The V call is TRBV28, the J call TRBJ2-7, with 9 positions matching TRBD2. Germline V lookup: CDR1 MDHEN, CDR2 SYDVKM. The CDR3 sequence is 15 residues long. V lost 4 bases and J lost 4; bases outside the gene matches: 8. This CDR3 reads CASSSIGLASYEQYF. The DNA for the CDR3 is TGTGCCAGCAGTTCCATCGGACTAGCGTCGTACGAGCAGTACTTC. The full variable domain, completed using reference TRBV28 and TRBJ2-7, is DVKVTQSSRYLVKRTGEKVFLECVQDMDHENMFWYRQDPGLGLRLIYFSYDVKMKEKGDIPEGYSVSREKKERFSLILESASTNQTSMYLCASSSIGLASYEQYFGPGTRLTVT.

This clone was counted between two and nine times. The rearrangement uses TRBV5-1 and TRBJ2-2, with D perhaps matching TRBD1 or TRBD2 (5 bases each). The germline V gene encodes CDR1 SGHRS and CDR2 YFSETQ. The CDR3 covers 14 residues. V lost 4 bases and J 8 bases, leaving 15 bases between the germline ends. CDR3 amino acids: CASSAGRGWGELFF. The DNA for the CDR3 is TGCGCCAGCAGCGCAGGGCGAGGGTGGGGGGAGCTGTTTTTT. The entire variable domain, with the rest obtained from reference TRBV5-1 and TRBJ2-2, is as follows: KAGVTQTPRYLIKTRGQQVTLSCSPISGHRSVSWYQQTPGQGLQFLFEYFSETQRNKGNFPGRFSGRQFSNSRSEMNVSTLELGDSALYLCASSAGRGWGELFFGEGSRLTVL.

V and J are TRBV2 and TRBJ1-1; D possibly corresponds to TRBD1 (6 bases). The CDR3 runs 13 residues. Trimming took off 7 bases at V and 4 bases at J, with 13 bases between the two ends. Germline V gene sequence: CDR1 SNHLY, CDR2 FYNNEI. The CDR3 region has the DNA TGTGCCAGCACTGCACAGGGTCGCACTGAAGCTTTCTTT. This encodes CASTAQGRTEAFF.

Sample share makes this clone medium-sized. Other DNA sequences in the same sample also yield this CDR3. The chain recombines TRBV28 with TRBJ1-3, with no clear D. The CDR3 is 15 residues long. Looked up from germline, CDR1 is MDHEN and CDR2 is SYDVKM. Trimming took off 3 bases at V and 1 base at J, with 10 bases between the two ends. CDR3 sequence (DNA): TGTGCCAGCAGTTTCGGAGGGAGTTCTGGAAACACCATATATTTT. It encodes CASSFGGSSGNTIYF.

This sequence joins TRBV9 and TRBJ1-3; no firm D call. The CDR3 extends over 13 amino acids. V gave up 3 bases and J gave up 0 bases, with 4 bases separating them. CDR1 is SGDLS and CDR2 is YYNGEE in the germline V gene. This chain's CDR3 is CASSGNSGNTIYF. The DNA for the CDR3 is TGTGCCAGCAGCGGAAACTCTGGAAACACCATATATTTT.

The chain links TRBV4-1 to TRBJ2-3; D uncertain. Germline assignment: CDR1 MGHRA and CDR2 YSYEKL. With 3 bases removed from V and 5 bases from J, the gap between germline ends came to 18 bases. CDR3 length: 16 residues. CDR3 protein: CASSHEASNFRDTQYF. CDR3 in DNA: TGCGCCAGCAGCCACGAAGCCAGTAATTTTAGAGATACGCAGTATTTT.

The rearrangement uses TRBV10-3 and TRBJ2-1, with TRBD1 identical over 7 bases. V dropped 3 bases and J dropped 2; count of bases not matched to a gene: 4. Germline loops: CDR1 ENHRY, CDR2 SYGVKD. The CDR3 is 15 residues long. The CDR3 nucleotides are TGTGCCATCAGTGACAACAGGGGAACCTACAATGAGCAGTTCTTC. Residues: CAISDNRGTYNEQFF.

The J gene is TRBJ2-1, the V gene TRBV28; 11 positions match TRBD2. Germline V CDR1 and CDR2: MDHEN, SYDVKM. The V gene end was trimmed by 10 bases and the J gene end by 4 bases; junction bases not matched to a gene: 15. This CDR3 has 17 amino acids. CDR3 sequence (DNA): TGTGCCACCTCACCCCCCCGGGGACTAGCGGAATACAATGAGCAGTTCTTC. Translated: CATSPPRGLAEYNEQFF.

The J gene is TRBJ1-5, the V gene TRBV6-5; 11 bases fit TRBD1. The J segment lost 4 bases and the V segment lost 4 bases, leaving 3 bases of the junction unmatched. There are 15 residues in the CDR3. Germline V lookup: CDR1 MNHEY, CDR2 SVGAGI. CDR3 DNA sequence: TGTGCCAGCAGTTGGGACAGGGGGGGGAATCAGCCCCAGCATTTT. Protein sequence: CASSWDRGGNQPQHF.

The gene calls are TRBV29-1 and TRBJ2-1; TRBD2 might be the D (7 bases). CDR1 SQVTM and CDR2 ANQGSEA come from the germline V gene. Between the trimmed V and J ends, which lost 7 bases and 4 bases, there was a span of 11 bases. This CDR3 has 12 amino acids. As DNA, the CDR3 is TGCAGCGGGGGGGGGACATACAATGAGCAGTTCTTC. Protein product: CSGGGTYNEQFF.

This sequence joins TRBV6-5 and TRBJ1-5; D remains ambiguous. Looked up from germline, CDR1 is MNHEY and CDR2 is SVGAGI. This CDR3 is 13 amino acids long. Trimming removed 4 bases at V and 13 bases at J, with 17 bases between. The CDR3 region has the DNA TGTGCCAGCAGTTCCACCTTCGGTGGGAGACAGCATTTT. Encoded protein: CASSSTFGGRQHF.

V is TRBV7-2 and J is TRBJ2-3; either TRBD1 or TRBD2 may fit D (5 bases each). Deletions cut 5 bases from V and 2 bases from J, with 11 bases between. This CDR3 is built from 14 residues. The germline V gene encodes CDR1 SGHTA and CDR2 FQGNSA. CDR3 sequence (DNA): TGTGCCAGCAGCCCCTGGGGGACCACAGATACGCAGTATTTT. This codes for CASSPWGTTDTQYF.

In DNA form, the CDR3 reads TGTGCCAGCTCACCCACGGCGGCGGGCGGTGACGAGCAGTACTTC. Translated: CASSPTAAGGDEQYF. This chain links TRBV18 with TRBJ2-7; TRBD2 is a possible D gene (5 bases). Trimming pared 3 bases from V and 5 bases from J, leaving 17 bases between. The CDR3 consists of 15 residues. The germline V gene has CDR1 KGHSH and CDR2 LQKENI.

This chain connects TRBV28 to TRBJ2-1; TRBD2 agrees at 8 bases. Germline V gene data show CDR1 as MDHEN and CDR2 as SYDVKM. The CDR3 spans 15 residues. After removal of 7 bases from V and 3 bases from J, the junction contained 8 bases not matched to a gene. CDR3 protein: CASIRAGASYNEQFF. In DNA, the CDR3 is TGTGCCAGCATCCGAGCGGGAGCTAGCTACAATGAGCAGTTCTTC. Together with reference TRBV28 and TRBJ2-1, the CDR3 gives the full variable domain: DVKVTQSSRYLVKRTGEKVFLECVQDMDHENMFWYRQDPGLGLRLIYFSYDVKMKEKGDIPEGYSVSREKKERFSLILESASTNQTSMYLCASIRAGASYNEQFFGPGTRLTVL.

Only one count was recorded for this clone. This chain uses TRBV6-4 with TRBJ2-2; D is perhaps TRBD1 (5 bases). There are 15 residues in the CDR3. The V end lost 4 bases, the J end lost 5 bases, and 14 bases lay between the germline ends. CDR1 is MRHNA, CDR2 SNTAGT, per germline. CDR3 DNA: TGTGCCAGCAGTGTGGGCCCCGCAGGGACCGGGGAGCTGTTTTTT. Amino acid sequence: CASSVGPAGTGELFF.

This chain connects TRBV27 to TRBJ1-1, with D possibly matching TRBD1 (6 bases). Germline CDR1 MNHEY, CDR2 SMNVEV (reference sequence). V lost 10 bases, J lost 7 bases, and 16 bases lay in between. The CDR3 sequence is 12 residues long. The CDR3 sequence is CATGLKQGEAFF. In nucleotides, the CDR3 is TGTGCCACCGGACTGAAACAGGGTGAAGCTTTCTTT.

This clone was observed a single time. The chain uses TRBV7-3 and TRBJ2-3; 10 positions agree with TRBD1. CDR3 length: 15 amino acids. Unmatched junction bases numbered 7, after V lost 4 bases and J lost 6 bases. In germline, CDR1 is SGHTA, CDR2 FQGTGA. The CDR3 reads CASSSDRGPWDTQYF. CDR3 DNA: TGTGCCAGCAGCTCCGACAGGGGGCCTTGGGATACGCAGTATTTT. The whole variable domain, remainder taken from reference TRBV7-3 and TRBJ2-3, is GAGVSQTPSNKVTEKGKYVELRCDPISGHTALYWYRQSLGQGPEFLIYFQGTGAADDSGLPNDRFFAVRPEGSVSTLKIQRTERGDSAVYLCASSSDRGPWDTQYFGPGTRLTVL.

This chain uses TRBV5-8 with TRBJ1-4; no definite D call. CDR3 length equals 13 residues. CDR1 is SGHTS and CDR2 is YDEGEE in the germline V gene. V lost 2 bases and J lost 4, with 6 bases in between. Written as DNA, the CDR3 is TGTGCCAGCAGCTTCGGAATTAATGAAAAACTGTTTTTT. Its translation is CASSFGINEKLFF.

The V and J genes are TRBV5-4 and TRBJ2-1, with D perhaps TRBD2 (5 bases). Germline assignment: CDR1 SGHNT and CDR2 YYREEE (reference sequence). Trimming stripped 4 bases from V and 9 bases from J, with 17 bases between. This CDR3 has 14 residues. DNA for the CDR3: TGTGCCAGCAGCCCGGGTACGGGGTCCGGTGAGCAGTTCTTC. Residues: CASSPGTGSGEQFF.

The chain uses TRBV28 and TRBJ2-7; D possibly corresponds to TRBD1 (5 bases). There are 12 residues in the CDR3. Trimming shortened V by 8 bases and J by 2 bases, and 10 bases separated the two germline ends. Germline V gene lookup returns CDR1 MDHEN and CDR2 SYDVKM. CDR3 DNA sequence: TGTGCCAGCCGACAGCACCCCTACGAGCAGTACTTC. This sequence encodes CASRQHPYEQYF.

The chain recombines TRBV5-1 with TRBJ2-2; the match to TRBD1 covers 9 bases. The CDR3 spans 17 residues. V lost 4 bases, J lost 8 bases, and 15 bases stayed unmatched. CDR1 and CDR2 (germline): SGHRS, YFSETQ. CDR3 sequence: CASSPLAAGQGGGELFF. In DNA, the CDR3 is TGCGCCAGCAGCCCCCTCGCGGCGGGACAGGGAGGAGGGGAGCTGTTTTTT.

This sequence joins TRBV4-3 and TRBJ2-3; no reliable D call. Trimming cost V 0 bases and J 5 bases, with 6 bases left between them. The CDR3 is made up of 13 amino acids. Per the germline V gene, CDR1 is LGHNA and CDR2 is YSLEER. CDR3 residues: CASSQEPEDTQYF. CDR3 nucleotide sequence: TGCGCCAGCAGCCAAGAGCCAGAAGATACGCAGTATTTT.